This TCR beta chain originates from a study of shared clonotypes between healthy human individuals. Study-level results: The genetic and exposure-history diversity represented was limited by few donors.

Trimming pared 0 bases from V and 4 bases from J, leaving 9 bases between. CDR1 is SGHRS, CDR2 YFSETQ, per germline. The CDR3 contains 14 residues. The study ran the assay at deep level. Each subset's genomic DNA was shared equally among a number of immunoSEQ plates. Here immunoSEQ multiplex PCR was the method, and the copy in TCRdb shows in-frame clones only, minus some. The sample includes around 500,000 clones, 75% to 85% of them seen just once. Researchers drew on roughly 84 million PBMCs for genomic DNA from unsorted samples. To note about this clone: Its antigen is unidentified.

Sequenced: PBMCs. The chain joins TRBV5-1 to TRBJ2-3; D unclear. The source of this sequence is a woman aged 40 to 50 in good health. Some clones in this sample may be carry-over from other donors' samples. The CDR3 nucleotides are TGCGCCAGCAGCTTGGGCCGCGGCTCAGATACGCAGTATTTT. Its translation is CASSLGRGSDTQYF.